The 16 T cell receptor beta chains reported below all come from one sample, sequenced in a study of shared clonotypes between healthy human individuals. The table came from immunoSEQ multiplex PCR; TCRdb's copy has only in-frame clones and leaves some out. The repertoire holds approximately 1.4 million clones, roughly 98% seen once, with roughly 0.42% in the top ten. The sample comprised naive CD4+ T cells sorted from blood. This sample's subset: CD45RA+ positively selected. The receptors originated from a young man in good health.

This clone was recorded only once. The genes are TRBV11-2 and TRBJ2-1; 12 nucleotides align to TRBD2. This CDR3 comprises 16 residues. The J segment lost 8 bases and the V segment lost 5 bases, leaving 10 bases of the junction unmatched. Germline CDR1 reads SGHAT; CDR2 reads FQNNGV. The CDR3 region has the DNA TGTGCCAGCAGCCTTCTGACTAGCGGGAGATTGGATGAGCAGTTCTTC. Amino acids: CASSLLTSGRLDEQFF.

This chain connects TRBV7-9 to TRBJ2-1; perhaps TRBD1 as D (6 bases). Looked up from germline, CDR1 is SEHNR and CDR2 is FQNEAQ (reference sequence). The CDR3 totals 12 residues. V was shortened by 5 bases and J by 12 bases, with 14 bases between the two germline ends. The DNA of the CDR3 is TGTGCCAGCAGCATAGGGGGTGGACCGCAGTTCTTC. The encoded protein is CASSIGGGPQFF.

This rearrangement joins TRBV6-1 to TRBJ2-7; TRBD1 might be the D (6 bases). Trimming left V 8 bases short and J 0 bases short, with 14 bases between. Per germline, CDR1 MNHNS and CDR2 SASEGT. The CDR3 length is 14 residues. The CDR3 nucleotides are TGTGCCAGCTTCGACAGGCGGTACTCCTACGAGCAGTACTTC. This codes for CASFDRRYSYEQYF.

The V call is TRBV19, the J call TRBJ2-1, with 8 bases aligning to TRBD2. The V gene's germline CDR1 is LNHDA and CDR2 SQIVND (reference sequence). V gave up 3 bases and J gave up 4 bases; unmatched junction bases: 5. This CDR3 spans 15 amino acids. The CDR3 nucleotides are TGTGCCAGTAGTATTTTAGCGGGGAAGTACAATGAGCAGTTCTTC. It encodes CASSILAGKYNEQFF.

J is TRBJ1-2 and V is TRBV5-1, with D maybe TRBD1 (6 bases). The ends were cut back, 4 bases at V and 0 bases at J, with 10 bases in the middle. The CDR3 is 14 residues long. Looked up from germline, CDR1 is SGHRS and CDR2 is YFSETQ. The CDR3 loop is CASSAGTTNYGYTF. CDR3 sequence (DNA): TGCGCCAGCAGCGCGGGGACAACTAACTATGGCTACACCTTC.

This clone came up once. This sequence joins TRBV19 and TRBJ1-1, with 9 bases identical to TRBD1. CDR1 is LNHDA, CDR2 SQIVND, per germline (reference sequence). V lost 6 bases to trimming and J lost 5 bases; unmatched junction nucleotides: 4. The CDR3 runs 13 residues. The CDR3 spells CASSGTGYTEAFF. As DNA, the CDR3 is TGTGCCAGTAGCGGGACAGGGTATACTGAAGCTTTCTTT.

This sequence joins TRBV29-1 and TRBJ1-1; TRBD1 aligns across 11 bases. V lost 7 bases to trimming and J lost 3 bases; unmatched junction nucleotides: 10. This CDR3 contains 15 residues. Germline lookup yields CDR1 SQVTM and CDR2 ANQGSEA. The DNA for the CDR3 is TGCAGCGCCCAGGTCTGGGGACAGGGGGACACTGAAGCTTTCTTT. It yields the protein CSAQVWGQGDTEAFF.

In this sample, this clone turned up once. This sequence joins TRBV9 and TRBJ2-7; 11 positions match TRBD1. Trimming took 0 bases from V and 4 from J; bases not matched to a gene: 15. The CDR3 runs to 19 residues. Germline V gene lookup returns CDR1 SGDLS and CDR2 YYNGEE. The DNA for the CDR3 is TGTGCCAGCAGCGTAGCTAACCGGGCTGGACAGGGGGCGCTGTACGAGCAGTACTTC. Its translation: CASSVANRAGQGALYEQYF.

The V and J genes are TRBV4-3 and TRBJ2-7; D may be TRBD1 or TRBD2 (6 bases each). The CDR3 consists of 16 residues. The V and J ends lost 0 bases and 0 bases respectively, with 12 bases between them. Germline V gene data show CDR1 as LGHNA and CDR2 as YSLEER. CDR3 in DNA: TGCGCCAGCAGCCAAGATTTGGGGGGCGCCTCCTACGAGCAGTACTTC. Amino acid sequence: CASSQDLGGASYEQYF.

This clone occurred once. The chain has TRBV14 and TRBJ2-7; 7 bases are a match to TRBD2. This CDR3 is 14 amino acids long. Trimming took 5 bases from V and 7 from J; bases not matched to a gene: 11. Germline CDR1 reads SGHDN; CDR2 reads FVKESK. CDR3 amino acids: CASSSLSSRGEQYF. CDR3 in DNA: TGTGCCAGCAGCTCATTGTCATCGCGGGGGGAGCAGTACTTC.

CDR3 protein: CASRPQLRGFGELFF. The CDR3 DNA sequence: TGTGCCAGTAGACCACAATTACGGGGGTTCGGGGAGCTGTTTTTT. This chain joins TRBV19 and TRBJ2-2; a weak D match, TRBD2 (6 bases). The CDR3 runs 15 residues. Deletions cut 6 bases from V and 7 bases from J, with 18 bases between. The germline CDR1 and CDR2 sequences are LNHDA and SQIVND (reference sequence).

A note on this clone: One junction end does not reproduce the germline sequence, and a read error may be involved. The V call is TRBV2, the J call TRBJ1-2; 8 bases map to TRBD1. The CDR3 covers 17 residues. The germline V gene has CDR1 SNHLY and CDR2 FYNNEI. In DNA form, the CDR3 reads TGTGCCAGCAACTGGCCCCAAACGGGACAGGATCCCTATCGCTACACCTTC. This sequence encodes CASNWPQTGQDPYRYTF.

The chain carries TRBV28 and TRBJ1-5; 10 nucleotides line up with TRBD1. Germline loops: CDR1 MDHEN, CDR2 SYDVKM. The CDR3 is made up of 16 amino acids. The V gene end was trimmed by 2 bases and the J gene end by 4 bases; junction bases not matched to a gene: 5. The DNA of the CDR3 is TGTGCCAGCAGTTTAGGTCTGGGACAGGGGAATCAGCCCCAGCATTTT. Amino acids: CASSLGLGQGNQPQHF. The complete variable domain, with remaining parts taken from reference TRBV28 and TRBJ1-5, reads DVKVTQSSRYLVKRTGEKVFLECVQDMDHENMFWYRQDPGLGLRLIYFSYDVKMKEKGDIPEGYSVSREKKERFSLILESASTNQTSMYLCASSLGLGQGNQPQHFGDGTRLSIL.

For the CDR3, the DNA is TGTGCCAGCTCACCCTTGAGGCTAAGTGTTGGGACCCTCAATCAGCCCCAGCATTTT. This codes for CASSPLRLSVGTLNQPQHF. The rearrangement uses TRBV18 and TRBJ1-5; possibly TRBD1 for D (5 bases). V shed 3 bases and J shed 3 bases, with 24 bases lying between them. Per the germline V gene, CDR1 is KGHSH and CDR2 is LQKENI. The CDR3 is 19 residues long.

The J gene is TRBJ1-3, the V gene TRBV19; D gene unclear. The CDR3 totals 14 residues. Germline V gene lookup returns CDR1 LNHDA and CDR2 SQIVND (reference sequence). V was clipped by 6 bases and J by 4 bases, with 13 bases between them. The CDR3 region has the DNA TGTGCCAGTAGCCCCAGTCGTACGGGAAACACCATATATTTT. Translation gives CASSPSRTGNTIYF.

This chain uses TRBV10-2 with TRBJ2-1, with TRBD2 as a possible D gene (6 bases). Germline CDR1 and CDR2: WSHSY and SAAADI. The CDR3 loop spans 15 amino acids. V lost 5 bases and J 5 bases, leaving 16 bases between the germline ends. CDR3 protein: CASSKGTLADNEQFF. The CDR3 DNA is TGCGCCAGCAGTAAGGGGACTCTAGCAGACAATGAGCAGTTCTTC.